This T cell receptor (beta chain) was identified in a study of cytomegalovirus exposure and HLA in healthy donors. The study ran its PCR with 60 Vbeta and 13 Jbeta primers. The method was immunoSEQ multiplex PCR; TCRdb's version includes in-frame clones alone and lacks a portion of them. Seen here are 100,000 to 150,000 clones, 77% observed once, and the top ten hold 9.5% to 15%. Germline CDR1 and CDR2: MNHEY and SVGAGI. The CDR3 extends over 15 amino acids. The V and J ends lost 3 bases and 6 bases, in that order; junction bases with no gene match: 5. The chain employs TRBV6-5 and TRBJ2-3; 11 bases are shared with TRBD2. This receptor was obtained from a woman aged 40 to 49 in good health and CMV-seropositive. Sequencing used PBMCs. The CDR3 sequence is CASSYTSGGGDTQYF. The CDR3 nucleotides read TGTGCCAGCAGTTATACTAGCGGGGGCGGGGATACGCAGTATTTT.